A selection of T cell receptor beta chains follows, all from one sample in a study of control samples from healthy donors and cancer patients. Sequencing used immunoSEQ multiplex PCR; TCRdb keeps in-frame clones, though not all of them. The sample lists tens of thousands of clones; approximately 80% were seen once. Sample: blood. All receptors derive from a man aged 50-59 years in good health. Each CDR3 is given with its conserved first and last residue. A D gene is named only where the DNA matches it firmly. Rows give clone size only sometimes, using once, few, many, or a class for an expanded clone.

J gene	D gene	V gene	clone size	CDR3 DNA	CDR3 protein
TRBJ2-1	-	TRBV9	-	TGTGCCAGCAGCGTAGGTCTGGAGTATAATTTTAATGAGCAGTTCTTC	CASSVGLEYNFNEQFF
TRBJ1-6	-	TRBV7-2	-	TGTGCCAGCAGCGGGGGTGGTCCAGGGATCAATTCACCCCTCCACTTT	CASSGGGPGINSPLHF
TRBJ1-1	-	TRBV5-1	-	TGCGCCAGCAGCTTGGCCATTTCGGCGCTCAACACTGAAGCTTTCTTT	CASSLAISALNTEAFF
TRBJ1-6	-	TRBV6-5	-	TGTGCCAGCAGTTTTTCGGGGAATTCACCCCTCCACTTT	CASSFSGNSPLHF
TRBJ1-1	-	TRBV7-2	-	TGTGCCAGCAGCGTAGTCCCTATACCCCACACTGAAGCTTTCTTT	CASSVVPIPHTEAFF
TRBJ1-3	-	TRBV6-5	-	TGTGCCAGCAGTTACTCCAGAGGAAACACCATATATTTT	CASSYSRGNTIYF
TRBJ2-3	TRBD2	TRBV6-5	-	TGTGCCAGCAGCCTAGCGGGGGGGCGGACAGATACGCAGTATTTT	CASSLAGGRTDTQYF
TRBJ1-5	-	TRBV7-6	-	TGTGCCAGCAGCTTAGGAGGGTATAGCAATCAGCCCCAGCATTTT	CASSLGGYSNQPQHF
TRBJ2-1	-	TRBV7-2	-	TGTGCCAGCAGGGCAGACAGCTCCCGGAGGGGTGAGCAGTTCTTC	CASRADSSRRGEQFF
TRBJ1-3	TRBD1	TRBV9	-	TGTGCCAGCAGCGTGGCTACCCCCGGGACAGCCTCTGGAAACACCATATATTTT	CASSVATPGTASGNTIYF
TRBJ2-3	-	TRBV6-6	-	TGTGCCAGCAGTCCGGCGGAGCGGACGCCATACTATACGCAGTATTTT	CASSPAERTPYYTQYF
TRBJ1-1	TRBD1	TRBV2	-	TGTGCCAGCTCGTACCCCACAGGGGCCCAAGGGGGCATGAACACTGAAGCTTTCTTT	CASSYPTGAQGGMNTEAFF
TRBJ2-7	-	TRBV5-1	-	TGCGCCAGCAGCTTGGTGCCCTGGGGCGGCGAGCAGTACTTC	CASSLVPWGGEQYF
TRBJ2-1	TRBD2	TRBV11-2	few	TGTGCCAGCAGCCCGAGAGGCGGGGGGTGGGACAATGAGCAGTTCTTC	CASSPRGGGWDNEQFF
TRBJ2-1	-	TRBV4-3	-	TGCGCCAGCAGCCAAGATCTCGTATCAGGCCCCCACAATGAGCAGTTCTTC	CASSQDLVSGPHNEQFF
TRBJ1-1	-	TRBV9	-	TGTGCCAGCAGCGTAAACCCCGGCGGATATGAAGCTTTCTTT	CASSVNPGGYEAFF
TRBJ2-5	TRBD1	TRBV7-2	-	TGTGCCAGCAGCCCCAGGACAGGGGAATGGGAGACCCAGTACTTC	CASSPRTGEWETQYF
TRBJ2-7	-	TRBV11-2	-	TGTGCCAGCAGCTTAGTAGACAGAACCTACGAGCAGTACTTC	CASSLVDRTYEQYF
TRBJ2-1	TRBD2	TRBV19	-	TGTGCCAGTAGTATGAATCTAGCGGGAGGGCGGCAGTTCTTC	CASSMNLAGGRQFF
TRBJ1-6	-	TRBV3-1/TRBV3-2	-	TGTGCCAGCAGGGACCCGGCAGGGTATTCACCCCTCCACTTT	CASRDPAGYSPLHF
TRBJ2-2	-	TRBV10-1	-	TGCGCCAGCAGTGCAACAGTGAACACCGGGGAGCTGTTTTTT	CASSATVNTGELFF
TRBJ1-2	-	TRBV7-8	-	TGTGCCAGCAGCTCCCCAAGTTTGAGGGAGGCAGTCAATGGCTACACCTTC	CASSSPSLREAVNGYTF
TRBJ2-7	-	TRBV5-1	-	TGCGCCAGCAGCCCCCGTTTGGGAGCCTACGAGCAGTACTTC	CASSPRLGAYEQYF
TRBJ1-2	-	TRBV30	-	TGTGCCTGGAGTAAGGCTAACTATGGCTACACCTTC	CAWSKANYGYTF
TRBJ2-3	-	TRBV19	-	TGTGCCAGTAGGGACCCGGGACACCTACTTATGTATTTT	CASRDPGHLLMYF
TRBJ2-3	-	TRBV11-2	-	TGTGCCAGCAGCCTAGGGACGTTTAGCGCGAATTTT	CASSLGTFSANF
TRBJ2-7	TRBD1	TRBV7-9	-	TGTGCCAGCAGCTTAGGTTCGGATGGACAGGGTGACGAGCAGTACTTC	CASSLGSDGQGDEQYF
TRBJ2-7	-	TRBV19	-	TGTGCCAGTAGTATAGAGACAGGATTCGTTTACGAGCAGTACTTC	CASSIETGFVYEQYF
TRBJ1-2	-	TRBV6-5	-	TGTGCCAGCAGTTACTCCGGCACCTACTATGGCTACACCTTC	CASSYSGTYYGYTF
TRBJ2-7	-	TRBV28	few	TGTGCCAGCAGTCCCCCCGGGGTTGACTCCTACGAGCAGTACTTC	CASSPPGVDSYEQYF
TRBJ1-2	-	TRBV15	-	TGTGCCACCAGCAGAGTAGAAGGGGCAGGTGGCTACACCTTC	CATSRVEGAGGYTF
TRBJ2-7	-	TRBV2	-	TGTGCCAGCATTATGGGCAGGTACGAGCAGTACTTC	CASIMGRYEQYF
TRBJ2-6	-	TRBV28	-	TGTGCCAGCTCCCCTAGGCTGTCTGGGGCCAACGTCCTGACTTTC	CASSPRLSGANVLTF
TRBJ1-2	TRBD1	TRBV4-2	-	TGTGCCAGCAGCCGAGATGCCGCCGGGACAGGGAGCTATGGCTACACCTTC	CASSRDAAGTGSYGYTF
TRBJ2-7	TRBD2	TRBV7-3	-	TGTGCCAGCAGCTCGTCAACAGCGGGAGGATCCGAGCAGTACTTC	CASSSSTAGGSEQYF
TRBJ2-1	TRBD1	TRBV3-1/TRBV3-2	-	TGTGCCAGCAGCCGACAGGGGAGCGGTGAGCAGTTCTTC	CASSRQGSGEQFF
TRBJ2-7	-	TRBV11-2	-	TGTGCCAGCAGCTTCGGGCCCCCGAGGGACTACGAGCAGTACTTC	CASSFGPPRDYEQYF
TRBJ1-1	-	TRBV9	-	TGTGCCAGCAGGGGGTACCCCATGAACACTGAAGCTTTCTTT	CASRGYPMNTEAFF
TRBJ2-1	-	TRBV5-4	once	TGTGCCAGCAGCCCTGGGGGGGGCGGGAACAATGAGCAGTTCTTC	CASSPGGGGNNEQFF
TRBJ2-2	-	TRBV5-4	once	TGTGCCAGCAGCTCGGATGGACTTTTAACCGGGGAGCTGTTTTTT	CASSSDGLLTGELFF
TRBJ1-1	-	TRBV4-3	-	TGCGCCAGCAGCCAAGATACCAGTGTGAACACTGAAGCTTTCTTT	CASSQDTSVNTEAFF
TRBJ2-5	-	TRBV4-3	-	TGCGCCAGCAGCCAAGTTTCGAGCCTAGGGGAGACTCAGTACTTC	CASSQVSSLGETQYF
TRBJ2-3	-	TRBV5-1	-	TGCGCCAGCAACAGGGGAGGGGTTGACACAGATACGCAGTATTTT	CASNRGGVDTDTQYF
TRBJ2-7	-	TRBV15	-	TGTGCCACCAGCAGAGGAGGCGAACCCTACGAGCAGTACTTC	CATSRGGEPYEQYF
TRBJ2-3	TRBD2	TRBV30	-	TGTGCCTGGAGTATAGCGGGGGACCTGAGCACAGATACGCAGTATTTT	CAWSIAGDLSTDTQYF
TRBJ1-3	-	TRBV9	-	TGTGCCAGCAGCGTTGCCAGGGGCCCTGGAAACACCATATATTTT	CASSVARGPGNTIYF
TRBJ1-2	-	TRBV5-1	few	TGCGCCAGCAGCCCCGGACGGGAGAACTATGGCTACACCTTC	CASSPGRENYGYTF